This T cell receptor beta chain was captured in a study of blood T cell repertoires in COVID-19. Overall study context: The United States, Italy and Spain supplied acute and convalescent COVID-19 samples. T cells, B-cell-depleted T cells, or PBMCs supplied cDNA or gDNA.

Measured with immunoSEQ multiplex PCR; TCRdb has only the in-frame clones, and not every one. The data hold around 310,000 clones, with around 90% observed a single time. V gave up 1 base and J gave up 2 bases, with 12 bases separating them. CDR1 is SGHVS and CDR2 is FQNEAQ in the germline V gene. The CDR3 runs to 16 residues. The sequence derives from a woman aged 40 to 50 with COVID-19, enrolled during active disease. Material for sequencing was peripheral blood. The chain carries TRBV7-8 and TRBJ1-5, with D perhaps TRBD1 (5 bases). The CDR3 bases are TGTGCCAGCAGCTTAGGTCTGGGGGGTGGCAATCAGCCCCAGCATTTT. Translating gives CASSLGLGGGNQPQHF. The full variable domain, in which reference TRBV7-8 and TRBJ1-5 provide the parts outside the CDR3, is GAGVSQSPRYKVAKRGQDVALRCDPISGHVSLFWYQQALGQGPEFLTYFQNEAQLDKSGLPSDRFFAERPEGSVSTLKIQRTQQEDSAVYLCASSLGLGGGNQPQHFGDGTRLSIL.